The subject of this entry is one T cell receptor (beta chain). TCRdb's table, derived via immunoSEQ multiplex PCR, lists solely in-frame clones and lacks some. The sample holds approximately 70,000 clones, nearly 98% seen once. These data are taken from a study of technical replicates of blood from a handful of donors. Deletions cut 5 bases from V and 5 bases from J, with 8 bases between. Germline V CDR1 and CDR2: SEHNR, FQNEAQ (reference sequence). The CDR3 is 12 residues long. Sequencing input: T cells isolated from PBMCs. The genes are TRBV7-9 and TRBJ2-3; D is unresolved. The TCR was taken from a human donor in good health. CDR3 coding DNA: TGTGCCAGCAGCGCCAGGCTAGATACGCAGTATTTT. Its protein product is CASSARLDTQYF.